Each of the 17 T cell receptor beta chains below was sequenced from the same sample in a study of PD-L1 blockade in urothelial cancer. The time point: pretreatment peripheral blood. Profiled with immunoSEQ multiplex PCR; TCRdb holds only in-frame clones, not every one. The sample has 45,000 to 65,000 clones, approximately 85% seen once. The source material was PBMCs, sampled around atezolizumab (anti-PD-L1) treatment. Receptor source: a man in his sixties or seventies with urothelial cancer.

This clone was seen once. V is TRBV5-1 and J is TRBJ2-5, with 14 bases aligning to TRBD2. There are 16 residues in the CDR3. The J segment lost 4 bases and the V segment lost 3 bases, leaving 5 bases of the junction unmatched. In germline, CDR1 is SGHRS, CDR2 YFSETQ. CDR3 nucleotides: TGCGCCAGCAGCTCGTCGGGACTAGCGGGAGTAGAGACCCAGTACTTC. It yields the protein CASSSSGLAGVETQYF.

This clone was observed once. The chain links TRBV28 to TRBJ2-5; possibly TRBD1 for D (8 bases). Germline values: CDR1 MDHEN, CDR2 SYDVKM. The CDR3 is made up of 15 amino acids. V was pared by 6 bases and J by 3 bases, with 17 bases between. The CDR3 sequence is CASSTRTGREETQYF. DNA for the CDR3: TGTGCCAGCAGCACCCGGACAGGGAGGGAAGAGACCCAGTACTTC.

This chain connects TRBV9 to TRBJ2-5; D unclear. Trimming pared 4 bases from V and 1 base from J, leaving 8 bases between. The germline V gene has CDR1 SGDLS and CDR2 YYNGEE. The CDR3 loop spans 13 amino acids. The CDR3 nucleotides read TGTGCCAGCAGCCCCCTCCCCCAAGAGACCCAGTACTTC. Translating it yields CASSPLPQETQYF.

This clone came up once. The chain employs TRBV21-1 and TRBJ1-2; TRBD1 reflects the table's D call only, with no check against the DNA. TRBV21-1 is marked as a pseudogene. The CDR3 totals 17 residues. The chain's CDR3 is CASSKDRDSATNYGYTF. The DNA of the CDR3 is TGTGCCAGCAGCAAAGATCGGGACAGCGCTACTAACTATGGCTACACCTTC.

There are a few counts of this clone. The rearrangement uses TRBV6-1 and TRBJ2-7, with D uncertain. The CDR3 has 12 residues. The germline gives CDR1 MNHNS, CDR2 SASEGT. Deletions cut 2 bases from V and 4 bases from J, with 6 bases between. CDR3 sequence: CASSEMRYEQYF. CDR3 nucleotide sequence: TGTGCCAGCAGTGAAATGAGATACGAGCAGTACTTC.

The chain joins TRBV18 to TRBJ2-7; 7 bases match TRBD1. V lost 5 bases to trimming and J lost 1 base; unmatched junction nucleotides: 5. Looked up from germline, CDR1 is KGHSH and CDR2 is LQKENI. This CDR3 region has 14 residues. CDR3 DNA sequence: TGTGCCAGCTCATACTACAGGGGTTCCTACGAGCAGTACTTC. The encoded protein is CASSYYRGSYEQYF.

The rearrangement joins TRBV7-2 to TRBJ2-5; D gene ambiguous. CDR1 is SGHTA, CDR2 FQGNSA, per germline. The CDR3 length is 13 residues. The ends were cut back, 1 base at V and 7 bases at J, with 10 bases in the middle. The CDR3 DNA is TGTGCCAGCAGCTTAGACCCCCCAGGGACCCAGTACTTC. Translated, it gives CASSLDPPGTQYF. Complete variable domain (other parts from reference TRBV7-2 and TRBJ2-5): GAGVSQSPSNKVTEKGKDVELRCDPISGHTALYWYRQSLGQGLEFLIYFQGNSAPDKSGLPSDRFSAERTGGSVSTLTIQRTQQEDSAVYLCASSLDPPGTQYFGPGTRLLVL.

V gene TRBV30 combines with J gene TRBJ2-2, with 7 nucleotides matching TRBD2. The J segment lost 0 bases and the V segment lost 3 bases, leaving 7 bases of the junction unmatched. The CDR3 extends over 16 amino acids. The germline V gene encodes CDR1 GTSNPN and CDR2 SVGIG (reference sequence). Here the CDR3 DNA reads TGTGCCTGGAGCGGGAGGCCCCCCTCGAACACCGGGGAGCTGTTTTTT. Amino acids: CAWSGRPPSNTGELFF.

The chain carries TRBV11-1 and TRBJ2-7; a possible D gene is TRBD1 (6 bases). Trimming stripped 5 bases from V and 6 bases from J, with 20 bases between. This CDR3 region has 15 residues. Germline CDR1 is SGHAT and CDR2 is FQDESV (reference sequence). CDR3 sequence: CASSLFGPRGGEQYF. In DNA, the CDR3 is TGTGCCAGCAGCCTCTTCGGGCCCCGAGGGGGCGAGCAGTACTTC.

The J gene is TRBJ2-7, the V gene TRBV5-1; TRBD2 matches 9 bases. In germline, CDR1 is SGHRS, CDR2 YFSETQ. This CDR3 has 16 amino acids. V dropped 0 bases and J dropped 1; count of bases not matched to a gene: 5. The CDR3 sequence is CASSLEAGGASYEQYF. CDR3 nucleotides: TGCGCCAGCAGCTTGGAGGCGGGAGGGGCGTCCTACGAGCAGTACTTC. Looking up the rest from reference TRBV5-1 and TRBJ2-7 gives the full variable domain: KAGVTQTPRYLIKTRGQQVTLSCSPISGHRSVSWYQQTPGQGLQFLFEYFSETQRNKGNFPGRFSGRQFSNSRSEMNVSTLELGDSALYLCASSLEAGGASYEQYFGPGTRLTVT.

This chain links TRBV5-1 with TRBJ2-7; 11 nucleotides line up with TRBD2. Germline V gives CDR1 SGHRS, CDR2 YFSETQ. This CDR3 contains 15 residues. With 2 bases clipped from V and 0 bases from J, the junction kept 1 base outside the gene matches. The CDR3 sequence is CASSFGTSGSYEQYF. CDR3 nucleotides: TGCGCCAGCAGCTTTGGGACTAGCGGCTCCTACGAGCAGTACTTC. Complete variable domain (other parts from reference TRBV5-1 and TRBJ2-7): KAGVTQTPRYLIKTRGQQVTLSCSPISGHRSVSWYQQTPGQGLQFLFEYFSETQRNKGNFPGRFSGRQFSNSRSEMNVSTLELGDSALYLCASSFGTSGSYEQYFGPGTRLTVT.

In nucleotides, the CDR3 is TGTGCCAGCAGCCCAATCCTAGGCGGGGAGCTGTTTTTT. This encodes CASSPILGGELFF. This sequence joins TRBV7-3 and TRBJ2-2; unclear D gene. The CDR3 is made up of 13 amino acids. V lost 5 bases and J 7 bases, leaving 11 bases between the germline ends. Germline V lookup: CDR1 SGHTA, CDR2 FQGTGA.

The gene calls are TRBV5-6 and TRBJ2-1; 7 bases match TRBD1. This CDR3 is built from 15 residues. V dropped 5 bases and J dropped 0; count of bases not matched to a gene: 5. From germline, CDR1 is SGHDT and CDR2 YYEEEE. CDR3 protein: CASRQDRLSYNEQFF. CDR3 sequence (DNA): TGTGCCAGCAGACAGGACAGGCTCTCCTACAATGAGCAGTTCTTC.

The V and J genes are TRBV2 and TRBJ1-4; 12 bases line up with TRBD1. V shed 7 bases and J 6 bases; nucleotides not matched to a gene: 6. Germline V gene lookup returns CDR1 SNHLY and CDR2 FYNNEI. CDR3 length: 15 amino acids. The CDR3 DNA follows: TGTGCCAGCAACTCCGGGACAGGGGGCGATGAAAAACTGTTTTTT. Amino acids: CASNSGTGGDEKLFF.

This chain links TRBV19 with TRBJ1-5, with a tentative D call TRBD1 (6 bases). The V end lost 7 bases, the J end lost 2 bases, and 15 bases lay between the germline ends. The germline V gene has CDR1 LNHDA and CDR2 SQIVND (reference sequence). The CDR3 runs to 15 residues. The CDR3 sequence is CASKRDTLGNQPQHF. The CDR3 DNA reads TGTGCCAGTAAAAGGGACACCCTAGGCAATCAGCCCCAGCATTTT. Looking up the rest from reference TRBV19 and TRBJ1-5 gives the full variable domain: DGGITQSPKYLFRKEGQNVTLSCEQNLNHDAMYWYRQDPGQGLRLIYYSQIVNDFQKGDIAEGYSVSREKKESFPLTVTSAQKNPTAFYLCASKRDTLGNQPQHFGDGTRLSIL.

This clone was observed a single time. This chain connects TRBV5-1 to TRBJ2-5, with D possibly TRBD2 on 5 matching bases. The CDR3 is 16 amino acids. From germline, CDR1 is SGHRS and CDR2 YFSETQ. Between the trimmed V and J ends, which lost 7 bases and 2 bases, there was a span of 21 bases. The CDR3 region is CASSPALRAVQETQYF. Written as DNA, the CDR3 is TGCGCCAGCTCCCCAGCCCTGAGAGCGGTTCAAGAGACCCAGTACTTC.

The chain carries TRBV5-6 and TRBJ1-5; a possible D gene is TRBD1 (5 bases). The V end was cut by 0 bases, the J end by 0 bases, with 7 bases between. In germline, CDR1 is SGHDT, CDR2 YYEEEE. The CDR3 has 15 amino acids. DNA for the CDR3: TGTGCCAGCAGCTTGGCGCAGGGTAGCAATCAGCCCCAGCATTTT. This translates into CASSLAQGSNQPQHF.